This is a list of T cell receptor beta chains from one sample in a study of cytomegalovirus exposure and HLA in healthy donors. TCRdb's copy holds only in-frame clones and misses some; the assay was immunoSEQ multiplex PCR. The sample lists about 160,000 clones, 80% to 85% occurring once. Sequenced input: PBMCs. These receptors were taken from a man aged 50 to 59 in good health and CMV-seropositive. The conserved cysteine and the conserved F or W are not part of the CDR3 here. Each record gives: J gene, V gene, CDR3 protein.

TRBJ1-1,TRBV4-1,AMPLDTEAF
TRBJ2-7,TRBV5-4,ASSPSGTGAYEQY
TRBJ2-7,TRBV7-2,ASSFGGQDEQY
TRBJ2-3,TRBV12-5,ASSGRASDTQY
TRBJ2-7,TRBV13,ASSTGTSGGAGEQY
TRBJ2-4,TRBV27,ASSFSRGGENIQY
TRBJ2-1,TRBV5-1,ASSLGGTHPGYNEQF
TRBJ2-7,TRBV2,ASKGGSNYEQY
TRBJ2-5,TRBV27,ASSSLGAQETQY
TRBJ1-2,TRBV5-4,ASSLGLGDGYT
TRBJ2-1,TRBV11-2,ASSWGLAGSAEQF
TRBJ2-1,TRBV7-8,ASGDLAGNEQF
TRBJ2-7,TRBV19,ASRPGTGPYEQY
TRBJ2-3,TRBV21-1,ASSKVEGGPTDTQY
TRBJ2-2,TRBV19,ASSTRTIGELF
TRBJ2-4,TRBV19,ASSGPAKNIQY
TRBJ1-1,TRBV11-2,ASSLGQSTEAF
TRBJ2-2,TRBV30,AWVGLAGNTGELF
TRBJ2-1,TRBV11-2,ASSFTHNEQF
TRBJ2-7,TRBV9,ASSPGVAKGEQY
TRBJ1-2,TRBV18,ASSPGTASNYGYT
TRBJ1-5,TRBV19,ASSITGWQPQH
TRBJ1-5,TRBV28,ASSLIRQPQH
TRBJ1-3,TRBV5-1,ASSLGMTIGNTIY
TRBJ2-3,TRBV6-5,ASSRLAGADTQY
TRBJ2-3,TRBV9,ASSPDVTGGDPDTQY
TRBJ2-1,TRBV29-1,SVERWTDEQF
TRBJ1-6,TRBV5-6,ASSSGQGRYNSPLH
TRBJ1-1,TRBV28,ASSLWRHTPGSRTEAF
TRBJ1-1,TRBV18,ASSPPRGNTEAF
TRBJ1-5,TRBV11-2,ASSLGYGFNQPQH
TRBJ1-5,TRBV5-6,ASSQGQGANQPQH
TRBJ2-5,TRBV19,ASKGTGGGTQY
TRBJ2-7,TRBV19,ASSIGGTGSYEQY
TRBJ2-2,TRBV7-2,ASSRSIIRGTGELF
TRBJ2-1,TRBV7-8,ASSLGSGGRYNEQF
TRBJ1-2,TRBV27,ASSVGGGYGYT
TRBJ2-7,TRBV9,AGAYEQY
TRBJ2-7,TRBV30,AWTSRTSGLFEQY
TRBJ2-2,TRBV5-4,ASSRRQGRATGELF
TRBJ1-2,TRBV28,ASKDGQGAQAYGYT
TRBJ2-1,TRBV28,ASTTTGQARNEQF
TRBJ1-2,TRBV28,ASSLSNYGYT